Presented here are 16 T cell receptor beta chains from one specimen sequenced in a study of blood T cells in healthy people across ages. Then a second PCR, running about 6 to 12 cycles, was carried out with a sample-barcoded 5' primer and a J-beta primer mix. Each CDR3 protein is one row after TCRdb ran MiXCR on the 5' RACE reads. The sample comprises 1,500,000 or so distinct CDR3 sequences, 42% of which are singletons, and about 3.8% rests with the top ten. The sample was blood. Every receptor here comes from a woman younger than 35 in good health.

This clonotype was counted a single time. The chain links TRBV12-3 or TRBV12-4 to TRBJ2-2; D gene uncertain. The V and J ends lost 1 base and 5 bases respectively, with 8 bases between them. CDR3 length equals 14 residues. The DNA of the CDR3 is TGTGCCAGCAGTTTAGGGGCTCAGACCGGGGAGCTGTTTTTT. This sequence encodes CASSLGAQTGELFF.

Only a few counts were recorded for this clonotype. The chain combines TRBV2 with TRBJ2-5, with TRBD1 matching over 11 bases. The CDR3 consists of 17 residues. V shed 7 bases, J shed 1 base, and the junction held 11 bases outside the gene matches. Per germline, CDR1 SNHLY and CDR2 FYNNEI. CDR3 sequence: CASNRDRGTVAQETQYF. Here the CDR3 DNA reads TGTGCCAGCAACCGGGACAGGGGGACGGTAGCCCAAGAGACCCAGTACTTC.

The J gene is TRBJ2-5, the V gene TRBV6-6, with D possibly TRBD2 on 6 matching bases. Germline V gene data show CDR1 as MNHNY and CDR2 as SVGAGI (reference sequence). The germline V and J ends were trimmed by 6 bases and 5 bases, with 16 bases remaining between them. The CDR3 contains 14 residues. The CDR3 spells CASREGSGLETQYF. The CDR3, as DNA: TGTGCCAGCAGGGAGGGATCGGGTTTGGAGACCCAGTACTTC.

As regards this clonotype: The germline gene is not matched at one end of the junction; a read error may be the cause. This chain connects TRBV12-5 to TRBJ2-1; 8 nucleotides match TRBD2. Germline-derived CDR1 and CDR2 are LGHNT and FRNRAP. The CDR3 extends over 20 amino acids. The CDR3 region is CASGLVDRVAGSYSHNEQFF. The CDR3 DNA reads TGTGCTAGTGGTTTGGTAGATCGCGTAGCGGGGAGCTACTCCCACAATGAGCAGTTCTTC.

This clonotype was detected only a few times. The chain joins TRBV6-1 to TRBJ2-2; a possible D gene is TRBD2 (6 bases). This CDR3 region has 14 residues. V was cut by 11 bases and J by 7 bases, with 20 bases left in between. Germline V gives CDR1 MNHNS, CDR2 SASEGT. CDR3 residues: CAAGLASDHGELFF. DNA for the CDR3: TGTGCCGCAGGGTTGGCTAGCGACCACGGGGAGCTGTTTTTT.

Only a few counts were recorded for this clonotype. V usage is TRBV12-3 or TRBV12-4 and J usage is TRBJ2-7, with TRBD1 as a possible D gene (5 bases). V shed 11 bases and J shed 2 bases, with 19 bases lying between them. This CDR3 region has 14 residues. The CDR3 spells CAYRTEKETYEQYF. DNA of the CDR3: TGTGCCTACAGGACGGAAAAGGAGACCTACGAGCAGTACTTC.

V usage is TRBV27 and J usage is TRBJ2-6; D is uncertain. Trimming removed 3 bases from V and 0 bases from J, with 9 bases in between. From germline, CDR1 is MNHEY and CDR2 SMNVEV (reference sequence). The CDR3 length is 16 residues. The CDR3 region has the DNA TGTGCCAGCAGTTTTGGAACGTTCTCTGGGGCCAACGTCCTGACTTTC. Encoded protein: CASSFGTFSGANVLTF.

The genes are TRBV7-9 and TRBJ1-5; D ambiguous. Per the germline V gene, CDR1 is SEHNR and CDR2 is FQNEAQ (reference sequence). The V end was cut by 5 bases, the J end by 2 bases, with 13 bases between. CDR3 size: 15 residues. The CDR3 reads CASSGDEYGNQPQHF. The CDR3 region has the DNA TGTGCCAGCAGCGGGGATGAATATGGCAATCAGCCCCAGCATTTT. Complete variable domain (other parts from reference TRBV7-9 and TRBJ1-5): DTGVSQNPRHKITKRGQNVTFRCDPISEHNRLYWYRQTLGQGPEFLTYFQNEAQLEKSRLLSDRFSAERPKGSFSTLEIQRTEQGDSAMYLCASSGDEYGNQPQHFGDGTRLSIL.

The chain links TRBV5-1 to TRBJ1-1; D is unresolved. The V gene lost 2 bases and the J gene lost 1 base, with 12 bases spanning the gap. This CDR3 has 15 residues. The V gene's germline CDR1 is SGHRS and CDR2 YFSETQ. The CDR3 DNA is TGCGCCAGCAGCTTTACGACCGTCGCGAACACTGAAGCTTTCTTT. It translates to CASSFTTVANTEAFF.

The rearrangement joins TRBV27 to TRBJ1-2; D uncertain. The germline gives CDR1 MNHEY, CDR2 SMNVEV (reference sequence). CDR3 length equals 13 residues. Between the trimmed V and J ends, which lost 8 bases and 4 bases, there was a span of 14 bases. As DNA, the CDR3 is TGTGCCAGCGGAGACGGACGGGGCTATGGCTACACCTTC. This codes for CASGDGRGYGYTF.

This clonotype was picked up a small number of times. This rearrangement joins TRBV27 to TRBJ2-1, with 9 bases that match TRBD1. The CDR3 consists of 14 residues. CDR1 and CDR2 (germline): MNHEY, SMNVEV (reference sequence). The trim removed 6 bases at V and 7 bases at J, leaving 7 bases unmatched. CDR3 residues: CASSNRGRLNEQFF. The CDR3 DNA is TGTGCCAGCAGCAACAGGGGGCGCTTGAATGAGCAGTTCTTC.

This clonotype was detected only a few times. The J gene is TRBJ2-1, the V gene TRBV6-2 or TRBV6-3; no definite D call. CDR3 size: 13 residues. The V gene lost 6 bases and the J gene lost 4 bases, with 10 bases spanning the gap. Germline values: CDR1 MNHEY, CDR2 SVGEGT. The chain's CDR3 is CASSDTHYNEQFF. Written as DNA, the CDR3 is TGTGCCAGCAGCGATACACATTACAATGAGCAGTTCTTC.

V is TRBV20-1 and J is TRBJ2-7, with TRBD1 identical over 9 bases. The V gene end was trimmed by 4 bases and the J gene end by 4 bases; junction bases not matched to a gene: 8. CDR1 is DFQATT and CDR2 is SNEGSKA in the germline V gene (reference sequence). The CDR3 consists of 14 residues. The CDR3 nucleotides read TGCAGTGCTAAAGGGGGGGACAGGGTGTACGAGCAGTACTTC. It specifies CSAKGGDRVYEQYF.

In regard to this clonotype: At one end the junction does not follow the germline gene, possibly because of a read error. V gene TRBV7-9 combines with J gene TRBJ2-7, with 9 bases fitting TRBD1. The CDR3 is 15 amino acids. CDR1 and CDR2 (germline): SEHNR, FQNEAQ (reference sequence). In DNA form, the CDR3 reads TGTGCCAGCAGCTTAGCGCAGACAGGGGGAGACGAGCTGTACTTC. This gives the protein CASSLAQTGGDELYF.

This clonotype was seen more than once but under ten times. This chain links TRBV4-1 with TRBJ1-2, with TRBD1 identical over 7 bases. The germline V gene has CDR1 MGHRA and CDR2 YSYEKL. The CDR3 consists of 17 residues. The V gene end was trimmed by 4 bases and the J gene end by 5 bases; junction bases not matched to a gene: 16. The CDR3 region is CASSRPPGQRLPYGYTF. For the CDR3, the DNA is TGCGCCAGCAGCCGACCACCGGGACAGAGATTACCGTATGGCTACACCTTC.

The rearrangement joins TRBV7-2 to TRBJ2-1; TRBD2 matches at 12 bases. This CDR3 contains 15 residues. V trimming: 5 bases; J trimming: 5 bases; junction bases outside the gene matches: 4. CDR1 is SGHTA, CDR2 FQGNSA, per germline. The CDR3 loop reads CASSTSGRSHNEQFF. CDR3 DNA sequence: TGTGCCAGCAGCACTAGCGGGAGGTCCCACAATGAGCAGTTCTTC.